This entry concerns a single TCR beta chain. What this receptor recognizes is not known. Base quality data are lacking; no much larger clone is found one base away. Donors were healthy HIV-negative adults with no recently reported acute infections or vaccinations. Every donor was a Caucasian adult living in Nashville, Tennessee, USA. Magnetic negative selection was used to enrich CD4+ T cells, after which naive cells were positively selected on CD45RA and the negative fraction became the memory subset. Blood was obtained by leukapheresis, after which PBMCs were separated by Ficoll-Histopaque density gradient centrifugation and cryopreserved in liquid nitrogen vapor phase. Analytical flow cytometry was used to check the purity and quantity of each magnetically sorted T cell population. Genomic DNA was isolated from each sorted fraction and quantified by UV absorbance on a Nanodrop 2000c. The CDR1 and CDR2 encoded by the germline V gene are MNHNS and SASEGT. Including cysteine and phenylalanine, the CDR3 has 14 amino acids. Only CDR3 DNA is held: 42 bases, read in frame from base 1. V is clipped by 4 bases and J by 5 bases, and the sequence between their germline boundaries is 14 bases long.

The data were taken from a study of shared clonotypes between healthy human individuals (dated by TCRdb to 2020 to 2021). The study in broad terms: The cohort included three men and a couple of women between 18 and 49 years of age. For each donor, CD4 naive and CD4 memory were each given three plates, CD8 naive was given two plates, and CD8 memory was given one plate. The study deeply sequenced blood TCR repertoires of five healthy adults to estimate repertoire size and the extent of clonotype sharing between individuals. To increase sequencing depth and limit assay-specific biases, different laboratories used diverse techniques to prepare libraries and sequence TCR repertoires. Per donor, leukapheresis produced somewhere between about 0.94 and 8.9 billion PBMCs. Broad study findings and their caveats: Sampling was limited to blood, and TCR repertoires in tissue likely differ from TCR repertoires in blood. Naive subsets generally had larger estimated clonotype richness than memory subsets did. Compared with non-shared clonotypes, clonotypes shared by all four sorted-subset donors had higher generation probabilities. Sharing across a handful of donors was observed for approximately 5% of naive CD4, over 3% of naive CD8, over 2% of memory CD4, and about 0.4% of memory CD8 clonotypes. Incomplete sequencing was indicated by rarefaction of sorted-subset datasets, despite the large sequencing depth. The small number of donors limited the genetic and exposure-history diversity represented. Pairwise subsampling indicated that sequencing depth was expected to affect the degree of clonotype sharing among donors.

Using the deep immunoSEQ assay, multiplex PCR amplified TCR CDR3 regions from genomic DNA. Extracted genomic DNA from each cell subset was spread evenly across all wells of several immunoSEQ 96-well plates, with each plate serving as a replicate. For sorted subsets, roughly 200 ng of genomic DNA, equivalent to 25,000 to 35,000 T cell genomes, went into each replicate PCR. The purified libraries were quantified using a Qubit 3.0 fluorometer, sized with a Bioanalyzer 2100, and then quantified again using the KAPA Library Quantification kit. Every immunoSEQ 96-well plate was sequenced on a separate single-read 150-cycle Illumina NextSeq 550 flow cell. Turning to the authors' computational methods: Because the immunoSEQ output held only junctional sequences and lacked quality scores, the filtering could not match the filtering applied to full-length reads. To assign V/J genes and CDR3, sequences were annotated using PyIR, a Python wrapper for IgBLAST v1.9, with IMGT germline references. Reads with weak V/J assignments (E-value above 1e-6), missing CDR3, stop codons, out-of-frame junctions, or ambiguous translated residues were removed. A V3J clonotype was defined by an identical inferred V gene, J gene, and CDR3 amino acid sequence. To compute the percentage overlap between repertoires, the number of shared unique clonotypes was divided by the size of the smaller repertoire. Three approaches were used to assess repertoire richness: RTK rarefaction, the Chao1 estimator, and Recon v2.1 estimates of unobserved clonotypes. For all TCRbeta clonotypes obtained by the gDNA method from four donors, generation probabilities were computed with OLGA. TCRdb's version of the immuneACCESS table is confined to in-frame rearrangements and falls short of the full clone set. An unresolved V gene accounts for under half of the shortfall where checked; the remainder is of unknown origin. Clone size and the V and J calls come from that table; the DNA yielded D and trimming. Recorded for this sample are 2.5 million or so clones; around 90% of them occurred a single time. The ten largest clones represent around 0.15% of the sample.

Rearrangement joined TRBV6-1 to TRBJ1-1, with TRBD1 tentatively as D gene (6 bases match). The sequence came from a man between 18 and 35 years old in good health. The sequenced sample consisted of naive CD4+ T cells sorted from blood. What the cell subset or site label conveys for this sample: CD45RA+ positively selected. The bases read TGTGCCAGCAGTGTCCCAGGGGTTGGGACTGAAGCTTTCTTT. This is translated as CASSVPGVGTEAFF.